Listed here are 20 T cell receptor beta chains from one sample, sequenced in a study of blood T cell repertoires in COVID-19. Libraries were prepared by immunoSEQ multiplex PCR; TCRdb keeps only in-frame clonotypes and omits some of them. This table holds 100,000 to 150,000 clones, 55% to 75% found once. Sample: peripheral blood. The receptors shown here come from a woman between 65 and 79 years old with acute or convalescent COVID-19.

This chain connects TRBV7-2 to TRBJ2-5; 8 bases fit TRBD2. The V gene's germline CDR1 is SGHTA and CDR2 FQGNSA. The CDR3 totals 16 residues. J lost 4 bases, V lost 1 base, and 8 bases had no gene match. The CDR3, as DNA: TGTGCCAGCAGCTTAGTAGGCGGGGGGATTGGAGAGACCCAGTACTTC. Encoded protein: CASSLVGGGIGETQYF.

The V gene is TRBV6-5, the J gene TRBJ2-7; D possibly corresponds to TRBD1 (5 bases). Germline CDR1 reads MNHEY; CDR2 reads SVGAGI. This CDR3 spans 14 amino acids. V dropped 8 bases and J dropped 2 bases, with 16 bases sitting between them. CDR3 bases: TGTGCCAGCGAGACGGCGGCAGGGACCTACGAGCAGTACTTC. Translated: CASETAAGTYEQYF.

This chain connects TRBV30 to TRBJ2-5; 8 bases fit TRBD1. The CDR3 runs 15 residues. The V gene's germline CDR1 is GTSNPN and CDR2 SVGIG (reference sequence). V lost 1 base and J lost 2; bases outside the gene matches: 6. CDR3 in amino acids: CAWSEGTGTQETQYF. The CDR3 bases are TGTGCCTGGAGTGAGGGGACAGGAACTCAAGAGACCCAGTACTTC.

The chain employs TRBV3-1 (or the pseudogene TRBV3-2) and TRBJ2-4; 7 bases line up with TRBD1. CDR1 and CDR2 from the germline V gene are LGHDT and YNNKEL (reference sequence). Losses at the gene ends were 4 bases for V and 1 base for J; bases not matched to a gene: 7. The CDR3 is 16 amino acids. The DNA of the CDR3 is TGTGCCAGCAGCCCAGAGGGGGCAGGGGCCAAAAACATTCAGTACTTC. Translated: CASSPEGAGAKNIQYF.

The chain recombines TRBV28 with TRBJ1-6; tentative D call: TRBD1 (6 bases). Trimming pared 8 bases from V and 5 bases from J, leaving 13 bases between. The germline V gene has CDR1 MDHEN and CDR2 SYDVKM. The CDR3 is made up of 14 amino acids. CDR3 residues: CASRTGLHNSPLHF. Here the CDR3 DNA reads TGTGCCAGCCGTACAGGGCTCCATAATTCACCCCTCCACTTT.

The chain couples TRBV19 to TRBJ1-5, with D unclear. V was clipped by 2 bases and J by 3 bases, with 5 bases between them. The CDR3 is 13 amino acids. Germline CDR1 and CDR2: LNHDA and SQIVND (reference sequence). For the CDR3, the DNA is TGTGCCAGTAGTATACAGTACAATCAGCCCCAGCATTTT. As protein: CASSIQYNQPQHF.

The V and J genes are TRBV5-1 and TRBJ1-1; D possibly corresponds to TRBD1 (6 bases). Germline assignment: CDR1 SGHRS and CDR2 YFSETQ. The CDR3 loop spans 16 amino acids. Trimming cost V 9 bases and J 0 bases, with 21 bases left between them. The CDR3 here is CATSPELTGLNTEAFF. DNA for the CDR3: TGCGCCACCTCGCCTGAGTTGACAGGATTGAACACTGAAGCTTTCTTT.

The chain uses TRBV10-3 and TRBJ2-1, with 9 bases that match TRBD2. Trimming removed 6 bases from V and 3 bases from J; junction bases left unmatched: 6. Germline CDR1 reads ENHRY; CDR2 reads SYGVKD. The CDR3 contains 15 residues. The CDR3 region is CAIRSSSGNYNEQFF. Written as DNA, the CDR3 is TGTGCCATCAGATCGTCTAGCGGGAACTACAATGAGCAGTTCTTC.

In its sample, this clone was seen a few times. CDR3 loop: CASSLVTGETNEKLFF. CDR3 coding DNA: TGCGCCAGCAGCTTGGTCACAGGGGAAACTAATGAAAAACTGTTTTTT. The V gene is TRBV5-1, the J gene TRBJ1-4; 7 bases agree with TRBD1. The CDR3 totals 16 residues. Germline V lookup: CDR1 SGHRS, CDR2 YFSETQ. The V segment lost 0 bases and the J segment 1 base; nucleotides outside the gene matches: 3.

This clone was detected a few times. The J gene is TRBJ2-2, the V gene TRBV2; 7 nucleotides match TRBD1. The CDR3 has 15 amino acids. Germline lookup yields CDR1 SNHLY and CDR2 FYNNEI. Trimming took 7 bases from V and 2 from J; bases not matched to a gene: 7. CDR3 region: CASNYQGVNTGELFF. The CDR3 region has the DNA TGTGCCAGCAATTACCAGGGGGTAAACACCGGGGAGCTGTTTTTT.

The CDR3 is CASSPFSSYEQYF. The DNA of the CDR3 is TGTGCCAGCAGCCCCTTTAGCTCCTACGAGCAGTACTTC. The gene calls are TRBV6-6 and TRBJ2-7; D unresolved. Trimming pared 6 bases from V and 0 bases from J, leaving 9 bases between. CDR1 and CDR2 from the germline V gene are MNHNY and SVGAGI (reference sequence). CDR3 length: 13 amino acids.

The chain has TRBV19 and TRBJ2-5; TRBD2 might be the D (5 bases). Germline V gene data show CDR1 as LNHDA and CDR2 as SQIVND (reference sequence). With 1 base removed from V and 2 bases from J, the gap between germline ends came to 23 bases. This CDR3 region has 19 residues. The CDR3 spells CASSIVAFGSPSLQETQYF. In nucleotides, the CDR3 is TGTGCCAGTAGTATAGTAGCTTTTGGGAGCCCCTCTCTACAAGAGACCCAGTACTTC. The variable domain in full, with the rest retrieved from reference TRBV19 and TRBJ2-5, is DGGITQSPKYLFRKEGQNVTLSCEQNLNHDAMYWYRQDPGQGLRLIYYSQIVNDFQKGDIAEGYSVSREKKESFPLTVTSAQKNPTAFYLCASSIVAFGSPSLQETQYFGPGTRLLVL.

The genes are TRBV6-6 and TRBJ1-5; 7 bases are shared with TRBD1. V lost 2 bases to trimming and J lost 7 bases; unmatched junction nucleotides: 11. This CDR3 has 16 amino acids. Germline values: CDR1 MNHNY, CDR2 SVGAGI (reference sequence). CDR3 coding DNA: TGTGCCAGCAGTTACAGGGCAGGGGGTGAGATACAGCCCCAGCATTTT. Its translation is CASSYRAGGEIQPQHF.

The V gene is TRBV9, the J gene TRBJ2-5; unclear D gene. V was pared by 1 base and J by 4 bases, with 14 bases between. CDR3 size: 15 residues. Per germline, CDR1 SGDLS and CDR2 YYNGEE. Here the CDR3 DNA reads TGTGCCAGCAGCGTATCTCTGGGCAGAACAGAGACCCAGTACTTC. Translation: CASSVSLGRTETQYF. Full variable domain (outside the CDR3, taken from reference TRBV9 and TRBJ2-5): DSGVTQTPKHLITATGQRVTLRCSPRSGDLSVYWYQQSLDQGLQFLIQYYNGEERAKGNILERFSAQQFPDLHSELNLSSLELGDSALYFCASSVSLGRTETQYFGPGTRLLVL.

J is TRBJ2-7 and V is TRBV13; D not resolved. This CDR3 region has 14 residues. V was shortened by 2 bases and J by 0 bases, with 8 bases between the two germline ends. The germline gives CDR1 PRHDT, CDR2 FYEKMQ (reference sequence). CDR3 protein: CASSLQANSYEQYF. CDR3 nucleotides: TGTGCCAGCAGCTTACAGGCCAACTCCTACGAGCAGTACTTC.

This clone was seen a single time. The chain has TRBV19 and TRBJ1-2; D gene unclear. CDR1 is LNHDA, CDR2 SQIVND, per germline (reference sequence). Trimming stripped 7 bases from V and 7 bases from J, with 10 bases between. The CDR3 is 11 residues long. CDR3 sequence reads: CASTLGGGYTF. The CDR3 DNA reads as TGTGCCAGTACCCTGGGAGGTGGCTACACCTTC.

The chain couples TRBV6-5 to TRBJ1-2; 7 nucleotides line up with TRBD1. CDR3 length: 13 residues. Germline V CDR1 and CDR2: MNHEY, SVGAGI. With V trimmed by 7 bases and J by 3 bases, 5 bases remained unmatched. This chain's CDR3 is CASNKDRDYGYTF. The CDR3 DNA sequence: TGTGCCAGCAATAAAGACAGGGACTATGGCTACACCTTC.

This clone showed up just a few times. This chain links TRBV5-6 with TRBJ1-2, with 8 nucleotides matching TRBD1. Per the germline V gene, CDR1 is SGHDT and CDR2 is YYEEEE. The CDR3 covers 14 residues. J lost 7 bases, V lost 0 bases, and 5 bases had no gene match. CDR3 coding DNA: TGTGCCAGCAGCTTGGTGACAGGGGTGGTTGGCTACACCTTC. Translated, it gives CASSLVTGVVGYTF.

The chain recombines TRBV5-1 with TRBJ2-1; D is possibly TRBD1 (6 bases). CDR1 is SGHRS and CDR2 is YFSETQ in the germline V gene. Trimming took 7 bases from V and 1 from J, leaving 18 bases between them. CDR3 size: 16 residues. The CDR3 DNA reads as TGCGCCAGCTCTGTGTTGGGACACGAGTCCTACAATGAGCAGTTCTTC. This sequence encodes CASSVLGHESYNEQFF. Based on the CDR3 plus reference TRBV5-1 and TRBJ2-1, the full variable domain is KAGVTQTPRYLIKTRGQQVTLSCSPISGHRSVSWYQQTPGQGLQFLFEYFSETQRNKGNFPGRFSGRQFSNSRSEMNVSTLELGDSALYLCASSVLGHESYNEQFFGPGTRLTVL.

The table lists this clone with a few counts. The V call is TRBV6-5, the J call TRBJ2-7; 10 positions agree with TRBD2. J lost 3 bases, V lost 0 bases, and 5 bases had no gene match. The CDR3 runs 16 residues. Germline values: CDR1 MNHEY, CDR2 SVGAGI. The CDR3 loop reads CASSYSRTSGNYEQYF. In nucleotides, the CDR3 is TGTGCCAGCAGTTACTCGAGGACTAGCGGCAACTACGAGCAGTACTTC.